This T cell receptor beta chain was identified during a study of cytomegalovirus exposure and HLA in healthy donors. Study-wide context: A subsequent analysis reported that the 120 validation repertoires were produced on the same platform that had also been used for the roughly 710 first-cohort repertoires. Notes on the study in general: The finding came from a later analysis; first-cohort TCR clusters tended to co-occur in the roughly 110 validation repertoires. According to the study, 150 to 200 TCR beta chains were cytomegalovirus-associated.

The donors were in the approximately 130-subject validation cohort; that cohort was separate from the 666-subject first cohort. The CDR3 runs 19 residues. J gave up 0 bases and V 0 bases, and 12 bases lay outside the gene matches. Germline loops: CDR1 SGHTA, CDR2 FQGTGA. Note on this clone: Its antigen remains unknown.

Using immunoSEQ multiplex PCR, the repertoire was profiled, and TCRdb retains in-frame clones only, with some absent. The data hold 150,000 to 200,000 clones, with about 82% observed a single time. Sequences were obtained from PBMCs. This sequence joins TRBV7-3 and TRBJ2-3, with 7 bases identical to TRBD1. This TCR came from a woman under 30 in good health and CMV-seronegative. The CDR3 region has the DNA TGTGCCAGCAGCTTAACGGGTTTCCTGGGACAGATCAGCACAGATACGCAGTATTTT. It encodes CASSLTGFLGQISTDTQYF.